A single sample gave rise to the 24 T cell receptor beta chains below, sequenced in a study of monozygotic twins with inflammatory bowel disease. Reprocessing the 5' RACE reads, TCRdb reports a single entry for every CDR3 protein and omits DNA. This sample's clone table lists roughly 150,000 distinct CDR3 sequences. The sequencing input was blood. The source of these receptors is a human donor with ulcerative colitis or Crohn's disease, or a healthy co-twin of an affected twin (not recorded which).

J is TRBJ2-7 and V is TRBV10-3; TCRdb calls TRBD2, which cannot be checked without DNA. The CDR3 totals 15 residues. Germline assignment: CDR1 ENHRY and CDR2 SYGVKD. The CDR3 spells CAISGLAGAYYEQYF.

The V gene is TRBV18, the J gene TRBJ1-3; TCRdb proposes TRBD1, but this gene call is untestable without DNA. The CDR3 sequence is 18 residues long. Germline CDR1 reads KGHSH; CDR2 reads LQKENI. The CDR3 sequence: CASSPRTGAIASGNTIYF.

The rearrangement joins TRBV29-1 to TRBJ2-7; the D call from TCRdb, TRBD1, cannot be confirmed without DNA. This CDR3 spans 12 amino acids. Germline V CDR1 and CDR2: SQVTM, ANQGSEA. The CDR3: CSVPGQGYEQYF.

The genes are TRBV7-3 and TRBJ2-7; the D gene TCRdb calls, TRBD1, cannot be checked with no DNA. The CDR3 loop spans 15 amino acids. Germline assignment: CDR1 SGHTA and CDR2 FQGTGA. The CDR3 loop reads CASSLLGGQVYEQYF. Drawing the rest from reference TRBV7-3 and TRBJ2-7, the complete variable domain is GAGVSQTPSNKVTEKGKYVELRCDPISGHTALYWYRQSLGQGPEFLIYFQGTGAADDSGLPNDRFFAVRPEGSVSTLKIQRTERGDSAVYLCASSLLGGQVYEQYFGPGTRLTVT.

This sequence joins TRBV20-1 and TRBJ1-2; TCRdb lists TRBD1, though no DNA is available to test this call. CDR3 length: 15 residues. CDR1 is DFQATT and CDR2 is SNEGSKA in the germline V gene (reference sequence). CDR3 amino acids: CSARDMQGRAYGYTF.

CDR3 amino acids: CASSSHRGNHEQYF. The V call is TRBV7-2, the J call TRBJ2-7; the D call from TCRdb, TRBD1, cannot be confirmed without DNA. The CDR3 loop spans 14 amino acids. The germline V gene has CDR1 SGHTA and CDR2 FQGNSA.

Frequency places this clonotype as medium-sized. The gene calls are TRBV5-1 and TRBJ2-1. CDR3 length: 14 residues. Per the germline V gene, CDR1 is SGHRS and CDR2 is YFSETQ. The CDR3 reads CASSLDPQDYEQFF.

The V call is TRBV7-3, the J call TRBJ2-1; checking the TCRdb D call of TRBD1 is not possible without DNA. This CDR3 is built from 16 residues. Germline V gene data show CDR1 as SGHTA and CDR2 as FQGTGA. The CDR3 protein is CASSLGPLSSYNEQFF.

The chain joins TRBV5-1 to TRBJ2-7. This CDR3 comprises 11 residues. The V gene's germline CDR1 is SGHRS and CDR2 YFSETQ. The CDR3 reads CASSKNYEQYF.

The chain uses TRBV6-1 and TRBJ1-4; as DNA is missing, the TRBD1 call by TCRdb cannot be tested. This CDR3 region has 15 residues. The germline V gene has CDR1 MNHNS and CDR2 SASEGT. This chain's CDR3 is CASRGDRSTNEKLFF.

The chain links TRBV13 to TRBJ2-1. Germline CDR1 PRHDT, CDR2 FYEKMQ (reference sequence). CDR3 length equals 15 residues. This CDR3 is CASSYDRGSYNEQFF.

V gene TRBV27 combines with J gene TRBJ2-7; TCRdb designates TRBD2, a call that cannot be tested without DNA. Germline lookup yields CDR1 MNHEY and CDR2 SMNVEV (reference sequence). This CDR3 has 13 amino acids. CDR3 amino acids: CASRAGRVHEQYF.

V and J are TRBV20-1 and TRBJ2-5; the TCRdb call, TRBD1, lacks DNA for checking. The CDR3 has 12 residues. Germline assignment: CDR1 DFQATT and CDR2 SNEGSKA (reference sequence). The CDR3 protein is CSDQGAQETQYF.

V usage is TRBV9 and J usage is TRBJ2-1; TCRdb gives TRBD1 as the D gene, but with no DNA this cannot be confirmed. This CDR3 comprises 15 residues. Germline CDR1 is SGDLS and CDR2 is YYNGEE. The CDR3 region is CASSIPGQGVNEQFF. The whole variable domain, filled in from reference TRBV9 and TRBJ2-1, reads DSGVTQTPKHLITATGQRVTLRCSPRSGDLSVYWYQQSLDQGLQFLIQYYNGEERAKGNILERFSAQQFPDLHSELNLSSLELGDSALYFCASSIPGQGVNEQFFGPGTRLTVL.

This chain joins TRBV7-7 and TRBJ2-6. This CDR3 has 16 amino acids. The germline V gene encodes CDR1 SSHAT and CDR2 FNYEAQ (reference sequence). The CDR3 loop reads CASSRLPISGANVLTF.

The chain combines TRBV29-1 with TRBJ2-3; TCRdb designates TRBD2, a call that cannot be tested without DNA. Germline assignment: CDR1 SQVTM and CDR2 ANQGSEA. The CDR3 runs 14 residues. CDR3 protein: CSVEVVPQLNTQYF.

The chain uses TRBV12-3 or TRBV12-4 and TRBJ2-1; TCRdb indicates TRBD2, and absent DNA this call remains unverified. There are 16 residues in the CDR3. CDR3 sequence reads: CASSFGVTSGGIEQFF.

The chain is built from TRBV5-1 and TRBJ2-3; TCRdb picks TRBD2, but there is no DNA to check that call. Per the germline V gene, CDR1 is SGHRS and CDR2 is YFSETQ. The CDR3 consists of 18 residues. The chain's CDR3 is CASSSGLISGGFTDTQYF.

This chain connects TRBV5-1 to TRBJ2-2; no DNA is available, so the TRBD1 call from TCRdb remains unchecked. The CDR3 sequence is 15 residues long. Germline CDR1 reads SGHRS; CDR2 reads YFSETQ. The CDR3 here is CASTSTGGKGGELFF.

The V and J genes are TRBV5-1 and TRBJ2-1. Germline V lookup: CDR1 SGHRS, CDR2 YFSETQ. The CDR3 consists of 14 residues. The CDR3 loop reads CASRSHVSYNEQFF.

The rearrangement uses TRBV4-2 and TRBJ1-2; without DNA, the TCRdb call of TRBD1 cannot be checked. The CDR3 length is 17 residues. CDR1 and CDR2 (germline): LGHNA, YNFKEQ. The CDR3: CASSQDGVQGESYGYTF.

This chain joins TRBV24-1 and TRBJ2-1; TCRdb returns TRBD2, unconfirmable since there is no DNA. The CDR3 loop spans 16 amino acids. Germline V gene lookup returns CDR1 KGHDR and CDR2 SFDVKD. The CDR3 sequence: CATSDLGLAGGNEQFF.

J is TRBJ2-7 and V is TRBV4-1; absent DNA, TCRdb's TRBD2 call cannot be checked. Germline CDR1 is MGHRA and CDR2 is YSYEKL. The CDR3 contains 17 residues. The CDR3 loop reads CASSQDPLAETLYEQYF.

CDR3 amino acids: CASTDPGQGNIQYF. The chain links TRBV5-1 to TRBJ2-4; TCRdb designates TRBD1, a call that cannot be tested without DNA. This CDR3 comprises 14 residues. Germline V gene data show CDR1 as SGHRS and CDR2 as YFSETQ.